This T cell receptor beta chain was sequenced during a study of blood T cell repertoires in COVID-19. The authors' processing: Amplified reference gene primers provided the basis for estimating nucleated cell counts. Sequenced by immunoSEQ multiplex PCR; TCRdb stores in-frame clones only, minus some. V, J and clone size are taken as reported in that table, and D and trimming were inferred from the DNA itself. The data contain hundreds of thousands of clones, around 90% of them singletons. Germline V gives CDR1 MNHNS, CDR2 SASEGT. This CDR3 comprises 15 residues. The V gene lost 0 bases and the J gene lost 3 bases, with 12 bases spanning the gap. Recruitment covered roughly 24 US areas and drew participants whose ages spanned about 18 to 90 years. Assignment of participants to cohorts was predicated upon participant-reported clinical history.

The chain combines TRBV6-1 with TRBJ2-7; unclear D gene. The source of this sequence is a woman in her sixties in a cohort exposed to, infected with or recovered from COVID-19 (not recorded which). Sequenced material: PBMCs or T cells enriched from blood (not recorded which). The CDR3: CASSEARSPLYEQYF. CDR3 nucleotides: TGTGCCAGCAGTGAAGCGAGGAGTCCTCTCTACGAGCAGTACTTC.